This TCR beta chain was sequenced during a study of Ad26.COV2.S vaccination and SARS-CoV-2 variants (dated by TCRdb to 2020 to 2022). About the investigation overall: Vaccine-arm donors were drawn from COV1001, a multicentre, randomized, double-blind, placebo-controlled phase I-IIa trial of Ad26.COV2.S in healthy adults. Ad26.COV2.S was given intramuscularly at 5x10^10 or 1x10^11 viral particles, as a single shot or as two shots 56 days apart. TCRbeta repertoire sequencing served as the tool for gauging how specific and how broad the SARS-CoV-2-reactive T cell receptors were following Ad26.COV2.S vaccination. The TCR-sequenced set comprised around 30 samples: around 20 Ad26.COV2.S vaccine recipients, 5 placebo recipients and 8 SARS-CoV-2 convalescent individuals. Trial participants were randomized into five groups of five, in which low-dose or high-dose Ad26.COV2.S was given once or twice, or placebo was given on both occasions. Blinding of investigators to trial group allocation was maintained during experiments and outcome assessment.

Findings and caveats that apply to the study as a whole: Ad26.COV2.S recipients had higher spike-specific TCR breadth than placebo recipients (P = 0.0014). It was noted by the authors that total T cell responses may have been underestimated by the TCR breadth and depth analyses. Comparable non-spike TCR breadth was observed between vaccine and placebo recipients, consistent with only spike being contained in the vaccine. After vaccination, substantial breadth of spike-specific CD8+ and CD4+ T cell responses was reported. The study was not powered for comparison of responses between vaccine doses or regimens.

Turning to this clone: Its target antigen remains unknown. Base qualities are not recorded, but no much larger clone differs from it by a single base.

The treatment or condition label, read with the paper, signifies: about 20 received Ad26.COV2.S at low or high dose, single or two shots; roughly five received placebo; per-sample allocation not given. For vaccine and placebo recipients, the sequenced repertoires came from samples collected on day 63 after the first injection. In Cohort 1b, fewer than 30 adults aged 18-55 years were enrolled at a single site in Boston, USA, between 29 July and 7 August 2020. Ad26.COV2.S was a replication-incompetent adenovirus type 26 vector that expressed a prefusion-stabilized SARS-CoV-2 spike protein derived from the original Wuhan strain. The immunoSEQ Assay was the method used to sequence TCRbeta CDR3 regions. After extraction, genomic DNA underwent amplification by bias-controlled multiplex PCR, followed by high-throughput sequencing. The original methods were these. Collapsing and filtering of sequences were performed to quantify the absolute abundance of each unique TCRbeta CDR3 region. T cell fraction was estimated by normalizing TCRbeta template counts to usable DNA, which was measured by amplifying reference genes present in all nucleated cells. Repertoire TCRs were annotated as SARS-CoV-2-specific when V gene, CDR3 amino acid sequence and J gene were exactly matched to a known reactive TCR set. The reference SARS-CoV-2 TCR set was obtained from MIRA and was filtered for enrichment in COVID-19-positive ImmuneCODE repertoires, whereby public or cross-reactive TCRs were removed. Drawing on the MIRA antigens, annotated TCRs were analysed further at the level of specific ORF or position within ORF. Breadth was defined as annotated unique rearrangements over total unique productive rearrangements; depth was the summed frequency of those rearrangements. Group comparisons of TCR breadth used two-sided Wilcoxon rank-sum tests. TCRdb took over this immuneACCESS table, retaining in-frame rearrangements with V and J assigned. Such tables are incomplete; in checked studies, under half of the missing clones stem from an unresolved V gene, and the remainder is unexplained. For V, J and clone size, that table is used; D and trimming come from the DNA. A total of roughly 700,000 clones appear in this sample, 80% to 90% of them only once. Nearly 1.5% of the sample is in the top ten clones.

Inclusive of the bounding cysteine and phenylalanine, the CDR3 is 18 residues long. The kept DNA is CDR3 alone, 54 bases in frame from the first base. CDR1 LGHNA and CDR2 YSLEER were looked up in the germline V gene. The V and J ends are trimmed by 1 base and 0 bases, leaving 16 bases between them. This clonotype was sampled from a person aged 18-60 years who received the Ad26.COV2.S COVID-19 vaccine or a placebo. Recombination joined TRBV4-3 with TRBJ1-3; the D segment could be TRBD1, given 6 matching bases. The source was peripheral blood, collected in a trial of Ad26.COV2.S vaccine versus placebo. This receptor has the CDR3 CASSQGQGTFNSGNTIYF. The bases read TGCGCCAGCAGCCAAGGGCAGGGGACCTTTAACTCTGGAAACACCATATATTTT.